The 27 T cell receptor beta chains reported below all come from one sample, sequenced in a study of T cells in localized non-small cell lung cancer. The repertoire was sequenced with immunoSEQ multiplex PCR; TCRdb's copy has only in-frame clones and lacks some. Among approximately 29,000 clones listed, around 73% were seen once. The specimen was peripheral blood, collected before any cancer treatment. Receptors were obtained from a male donor aged 60 or over with stage II squamous cell lung carcinoma.

The chain recombines TRBV2 with TRBJ2-1; 7 bases match TRBD1. CDR1 is SNHLY, CDR2 FYNNEI, per germline. The CDR3 is made up of 15 amino acids. Trimming removed 4 bases from V and 5 bases from J; junction bases left unmatched: 8. The CDR3 nucleotides read TGTGCCAGCAGTGTAGGGACAGCCTGGAACAATGAGCAGTTCTTC. Its protein is CASSVGTAWNNEQFF.

This clone has only one observation. The rearrangement joins TRBV19 to TRBJ2-3; D remains ambiguous. The germline gives CDR1 LNHDA, CDR2 SQIVND (reference sequence). V was cut by 5 bases and J by 0 bases, with 3 bases left in between. The CDR3 sequence is 12 residues long. CDR3 coding DNA: TGTGCCAGTAGTCAAAGCACAGATACGCAGTATTTT. Protein: CASSQSTDTQYF.

This clone was seen only a few times. The rearrangement links TRBV19 to TRBJ1-1, with 7 positions matching TRBD1. The CDR3 spans 16 residues. Germline-derived CDR1 and CDR2 are LNHDA and SQIVND (reference sequence). V gave up 5 bases and J gave up 8 bases; unmatched junction bases: 17. The CDR3 DNA reads TGTGCCAGTAGTCTTCGGACAGGTCGCCCGAGTACGGAAGCTTTCTTT. It codes for CASSLRTGRPSTEAFF.

The chain is built from TRBV20-1 and TRBJ1-2; no definite D call. Per germline, CDR1 DFQATT and CDR2 SNEGSKA (reference sequence). V was trimmed by 3 bases and J by 10 bases, leaving 12 bases between them. The CDR3 extends over 11 amino acids. The CDR3 reads CSARGQEVYTF. In nucleotides, the CDR3 is TGCAGTGCTAGGGGCCAGGAAGTCTACACCTTC.

The genes are TRBV6-4 and TRBJ2-3; 10 nucleotides match TRBD2. V lost 4 bases to trimming and J lost 2 bases; unmatched junction nucleotides: 6. Germline loops: CDR1 MRHNA, CDR2 SNTAGT. This CDR3 comprises 16 residues. This CDR3 is CASSVLAGANTDTQYF. Here the CDR3 DNA reads TGTGCCAGCAGTGTTCTAGCGGGGGCTAACACAGATACGCAGTATTTT.

CDR3 protein: CASGKREGLGREQYF. Written as DNA, the CDR3 is TGTGCTAGTGGCAAGCGGGAGGGCCTTGGTCGCGAGCAGTACTTC. The chain recombines TRBV12-5 with TRBJ2-7; TRBD2 matches 10 bases. The CDR3 contains 15 residues. The junction had 11 bases not matched to a gene; V was cut back by 6 bases and J by 6 bases. Looked up from germline, CDR1 is LGHNT and CDR2 is FRNRAP.

This clone was seen a handful of times. The rearrangement uses TRBV19 and TRBJ1-2; D is undetermined. The germline gives CDR1 LNHDA, CDR2 SQIVND (reference sequence). This CDR3 region has 13 residues. Trimming removed 5 bases at V and 8 bases at J, with 15 bases between. CDR3 in amino acids: CASSEGGRDGYTF. In DNA form, the CDR3 reads TGTGCCAGTAGTGAGGGTGGGAGAGACGGCTACACCTTC.

V and J are TRBV27 and TRBJ2-7; tentative D call: TRBD1 (6 bases). The ends were cut back, 6 bases at V and 0 bases at J, with 9 bases in the middle. CDR3 size: 13 residues. CDR1 and CDR2 (germline): MNHEY, SMNVEV (reference sequence). In DNA, the CDR3 is TGTGCCAGCAGGACACAGGGCTCCTACGAGCAGTACTTC. This encodes CASRTQGSYEQYF.

The CDR3 is CASSFQGGTDTQYF. CDR3 DNA sequence: TGTGCCAGCAGTTTCCAGGGTGGAACAGATACGCAGTATTTT. The chain carries TRBV2 and TRBJ2-3; D may be TRBD1 (5 bases). The CDR3 extends over 14 amino acids. V was pared by 5 bases and J by 3 bases, with 12 bases between. Germline V gene sequence: CDR1 SNHLY, CDR2 FYNNEI. The whole variable domain, filled in from reference TRBV2 and TRBJ2-3, reads EPEVTQTPSHQVTQMGQEVILRCVPISNHLYFYWYRQILGQKVEFLVSFYNNEISEKSEIFDDQFSVERPDGSNFTLKIRSTKLEDSAMYFCASSFQGGTDTQYFGPGTRLTVL.

The rearrangement uses TRBV30 and TRBJ2-3; D perhaps matches TRBD2 (6 bases). Per germline, CDR1 GTSNPN and CDR2 SVGIG (reference sequence). CDR3 length: 14 residues. V dropped 4 bases and J dropped 0 bases, with 11 bases sitting between them. The CDR3 sequence is CAWMRGLSTDTQYF. CDR3 sequence (DNA): TGTGCCTGGATGCGGGGACTGAGCACAGATACGCAGTATTTT.

V and J are TRBV7-2 and TRBJ1-5; 9 nucleotides agree with TRBD1. V dropped 2 bases and J dropped 4; count of bases not matched to a gene: 15. Per the germline V gene, CDR1 is SGHTA and CDR2 is FQGNSA. The length of the CDR3 is 19 residues. The CDR3 sequence is CASSLSGQGTIPANQPQHF. The CDR3 region has the DNA TGTGCCAGCAGCTTATCAGGACAGGGGACTATCCCGGCGAATCAGCCCCAGCATTTT. The full variable domain, completed using reference TRBV7-2 and TRBJ1-5, is GAGVSQSPSNKVTEKGKDVELRCDPISGHTALYWYRQSLGQGLEFLIYFQGNSAPDKSGLPSDRFSAERTGGSVSTLTIQRTQQEDSAVYLCASSLSGQGTIPANQPQHFGDGTRLSIL.

J is TRBJ2-1 and V is TRBV10-3, with 9 bases lining up with TRBD2. Germline CDR1 reads ENHRY; CDR2 reads SYGVKD. With V trimmed by 8 bases and J by 5 bases, 7 bases remained unmatched. This CDR3 contains 14 residues. The CDR3 region is CAIGLGLAHNEQFF. CDR3 in DNA: TGTGCCATCGGTCTAGGACTAGCGCACAATGAGCAGTTCTTC.

The J gene is TRBJ1-1, the V gene TRBV10-3; maybe TRBD1 (6 bases). Germline values: CDR1 ENHRY, CDR2 SYGVKD. This CDR3 is built from 12 residues. V was cut by 5 bases and J by 5 bases, with 9 bases left in between. The chain's CDR3 is CAISRQGTEAFF. For the CDR3, the DNA is TGTGCCATCAGTCGTCAGGGGACTGAAGCTTTCTTT.

The chain joins TRBV11-2 to TRBJ2-1; 9 nucleotides align to TRBD2. The CDR3 has 15 residues. The J segment lost 6 bases and the V segment lost 1 base, leaving 4 bases of the junction unmatched. Germline CDR1 SGHAT, CDR2 FQNNGV. DNA for the CDR3: TGTGCCAGCAGCTTAGCGTCTAGCGGGGCCAATGAGCAGTTCTTC. It translates to CASSLASSGANEQFF.

This chain uses TRBV10-2 with TRBJ2-3; 13 nucleotides match TRBD2. Germline V gene lookup returns CDR1 WSHSY and CDR2 SAAADI. The J segment lost 3 bases and the V segment lost 6 bases, leaving 15 bases of the junction unmatched. This CDR3 region has 19 residues. In DNA form, the CDR3 reads TGCGCCAGCAGCTCCTGGACTAGCGGGAGAGGGAGTCAGACAGATACGCAGTATTTT. Protein product: CASSSWTSGRGSQTDTQYF.

This sequence joins TRBV19 and TRBJ1-1; D is possibly TRBD1 (5 bases). V was clipped by 0 bases and J by 3 bases, with 8 bases between them. The germline V gene encodes CDR1 LNHDA and CDR2 SQIVND (reference sequence). The CDR3 totals 14 residues. DNA for the CDR3: TGTGCCAGTAGTATAGACGACAGCTACACTGAAGCTTTCTTT. Translating it yields CASSIDDSYTEAFF.

The V call is TRBV6-6, the J call TRBJ2-7, with unresolved D. CDR1 is MNHNY, CDR2 SVGAGI, per germline (reference sequence). V was pared by 0 bases and J by 11 bases, with 14 bases between. The CDR3 runs 13 residues. This CDR3 reads CASSYSMSGEKYF. CDR3 DNA: TGTGCCAGCAGTTACTCGATGAGTGGAGAGAAGTACTTC.

In this sample, this clone turned up a few times. The chain recombines TRBV7-9 with TRBJ2-2; no clear D. Germline-derived CDR1 and CDR2 are SEHNR and FQNEAQ (reference sequence). The CDR3 contains 15 residues. V shed 1 base and J shed 2 bases, with 8 bases lying between them. CDR3 in DNA: TGTGCCAGCAGCTTAGGGCAGTTTAACACCGGGGAGCTGTTTTTT. The encoded protein is CASSLGQFNTGELFF.

This clone was counted between two and nine times. This chain uses TRBV2 with TRBJ1-5; 8 bases map to TRBD1. The CDR3 is 16 residues long. After removal of 7 bases from V and 2 bases from J, the junction contained 10 bases not matched to a gene. Per the germline V gene, CDR1 is SNHLY and CDR2 is FYNNEI. The CDR3 sequence is CASTLTGGQGNQPQHF. CDR3 DNA: TGTGCCAGCACCCTAACCGGGGGACAGGGCAATCAGCCCCAGCATTTT.

This clone was counted a few times. Written as DNA, the CDR3 is TGCGCCAGCAGCTTCTCGGACAGGGGAAATCGGGGCTACACCTTC. Protein product: CASSFSDRGNRGYTF. This chain connects TRBV5-1 to TRBJ1-2, with TRBD1 matching 9 bases. The trim removed 2 bases at V and 8 bases at J, leaving 10 bases unmatched. The CDR3 is 15 amino acids. The germline gives CDR1 SGHRS, CDR2 YFSETQ. Based on the CDR3 plus reference TRBV5-1 and TRBJ1-2, the full variable domain is KAGVTQTPRYLIKTRGQQVTLSCSPISGHRSVSWYQQTPGQGLQFLFEYFSETQRNKGNFPGRFSGRQFSNSRSEMNVSTLELGDSALYLCASSFSDRGNRGYTFGSGTRLTVV.

A few counts support this clone. The chain joins TRBV29-1 to TRBJ1-5; D gene unclear. The CDR3 sequence is 13 residues long. Germline CDR1 is SQVTM and CDR2 is ANQGSEA. V lost 3 bases to trimming and J lost 3 bases, with 9 bases between them. Written as DNA, the CDR3 is TGCAGCGTTGAGGACGGCTACAATCAGCCCCAGCATTTT. It specifies CSVEDGYNQPQHF.

This clone was found a few times. The chain couples TRBV7-2 to TRBJ2-7; D is undetermined. The CDR3 consists of 12 residues. Per the germline V gene, CDR1 is SGHTA and CDR2 is FQGNSA. V shed 3 bases and J shed 2 bases, with 5 bases lying between them. In nucleotides, the CDR3 is TGTGCCAGCAGCTTCGACACCTACGAGCAGTACTTC. The encoded protein is CASSFDTYEQYF. Using reference TRBV7-2 and TRBJ2-7 for the parts outside the CDR3, the full variable domain is GAGVSQSPSNKVTEKGKDVELRCDPISGHTALYWYRQSLGQGLEFLIYFQGNSAPDKSGLPSDRFSAERTGGSVSTLTIQRTQQEDSAVYLCASSFDTYEQYFGPGTRLTVT.

This chain uses TRBV27 with TRBJ1-1; unclear D gene. Germline V gene data show CDR1 as MNHEY and CDR2 as SMNVEV (reference sequence). The length of the CDR3 is 14 residues. Trimming shortened V by 6 bases and J by 3 bases, and 14 bases separated the two germline ends. This chain's CDR3 is CASSLTRGYTEAFF. CDR3 DNA sequence: TGTGCCAGCAGCCTGACGAGAGGATACACTGAAGCTTTCTTT.

This chain connects TRBV7-9 to TRBJ2-7; tentative D call: TRBD2 (5 bases). CDR3 size: 13 residues. V shed 2 bases and J shed 6 bases, with 11 bases lying between them. Germline CDR1 reads SEHNR; CDR2 reads FQNEAQ (reference sequence). The CDR3 spells CASSLRGFGEQYF. The DNA of the CDR3 is TGTGCCAGCAGCTTAAGAGGGTTTGGCGAGCAGTACTTC.

V and J are TRBV4-2 and TRBJ1-5; D is possibly TRBD1 (5 bases). V was clipped by 3 bases and J by 4 bases, with 16 bases between them. The CDR3 is 16 amino acids. Germline CDR1 LGHNA, CDR2 YNFKEQ. As DNA, the CDR3 is TGTGCCAGCAGCCAGGTGAGCGGGCAGGGAAATCAGCCCCAGCATTTT. Its translation: CASSQVSGQGNQPQHF.

This sequence joins TRBV7-2 and TRBJ1-5; possible D gene TRBD1, 5 bases. This CDR3 comprises 14 residues. Trimming cost V 0 bases and J 11 bases, with 14 bases left between them. Germline CDR1 and CDR2: SGHTA and FQGNSA. The CDR3 loop is CASSLAPGRGAQHF. The CDR3 DNA reads TGTGCCAGCAGCTTAGCCCCAGGGCGAGGGGCCCAGCATTTT. The entire variable domain, with the rest obtained from reference TRBV7-2 and TRBJ1-5, is as follows: GAGVSQSPSNKVTEKGKDVELRCDPISGHTALYWYRQSLGQGLEFLIYFQGNSAPDKSGLPSDRFSAERTGGSVSTLTIQRTQQEDSAVYLCASSLAPGRGAQHFGDGTRLSIL.

The chain combines TRBV6-5 with TRBJ1-4; D gene ambiguous. V lost 5 bases and J lost 0, with 10 bases in between. CDR3 length: 15 residues. In germline, CDR1 is MNHEY, CDR2 SVGAGI. CDR3: CASSLREATNEKLFF. Here the CDR3 DNA reads TGTGCCAGCAGTCTCCGGGAAGCAACTAATGAAAAACTGTTTTTT.